The 26 T cell receptor beta chains presented below share a single source sample, sequenced in a study of graft-versus-host responses after intestinal transplantation. TCRdb keeps only in-frame clones here, not all; method: immunoSEQ multiplex PCR. The table has 95,000 to 130,000 clones, about nine tenths seen once. No cognate antigen is known for these TCRs. The sequences come from unstimulated CD4+ T cells sorted from spleen or lymph node cells, collected before intestinal transplant. These receptor sequences come from a human donor who received an intestinal transplant.

The chain employs TRBV5-1 and TRBJ2-7; TRBD2 matches 9 bases. This CDR3 is built from 15 residues. Germline loops: CDR1 SGHRS, CDR2 YFSETQ. The trim removed 4 bases at V and 3 bases at J, leaving 8 bases unmatched. CDR3 nucleotide sequence: TGCGCCAGCAGCAACAGCGGGGGGTATCTCTACGAGCAGTACTTC. Its translation is CASSNSGGYLYEQYF. The whole variable domain, filled in from reference TRBV5-1 and TRBJ2-7, reads KAGVTQTPRYLIKTRGQQVTLSCSPISGHRSVSWYQQTPGQGLQFLFEYFSETQRNKGNFPGRFSGRQFSNSRSEMNVSTLELGDSALYLCASSNSGGYLYEQYFGPGTRLTVT.

The chain carries TRBV5-5 and TRBJ1-5; perhaps TRBD1 as D (6 bases). Germline assignment: CDR1 SGHKS and CDR2 YYEKEE (reference sequence). V was pared by 2 bases and J by 3 bases, with 15 bases between. The CDR3 runs to 16 residues. CDR3 protein: CASSFGGRGPNQPQHF. DNA of the CDR3: TGTGCCAGCAGCTTCGGAGGCAGGGGACCCAATCAGCCCCAGCATTTT.

Concerning this clone: Within the sample, other DNA sequences also encode this same CDR3. The V and J genes are TRBV7-9 and TRBJ1-1; TRBD1 is a possible D gene (5 bases). The CDR3 sequence is 14 residues long. V lost 5 bases and J lost 3, with 13 bases in between. From germline, CDR1 is SEHNR and CDR2 FQNEAQ (reference sequence). The CDR3 DNA reads TGTGCCAGCAGCATCCAGGGCGTCGACACTGAAGCTTTCTTT. Its translation is CASSIQGVDTEAFF.

The rearrangement links TRBV19 to TRBJ1-2, with D possibly being TRBD1 (5 bases). The CDR3 is 15 amino acids. Germline V gene sequence: CDR1 LNHDA, CDR2 SQIVND (reference sequence). V lost 3 bases and J lost 2, with 13 bases in between. The chain's CDR3 is CASSIFGGDNYGYTF. DNA for the CDR3: TGTGCCAGTAGTATCTTTGGAGGGGACAACTATGGCTACACCTTC.

The chain has TRBV19 and TRBJ1-5; a possible D gene is TRBD1 (5 bases). The CDR3 covers 15 residues. Trimming stripped 7 bases from V and 0 bases from J, with 13 bases between. Germline-derived CDR1 and CDR2 are LNHDA and SQIVND (reference sequence). CDR3 residues: CASNRQSYSNQPQHF. DNA of the CDR3: TGTGCCAGTAATAGACAGTCCTATAGCAATCAGCCCCAGCATTTT. The whole variable domain, filled in from reference TRBV19 and TRBJ1-5, reads DGGITQSPKYLFRKEGQNVTLSCEQNLNHDAMYWYRQDPGQGLRLIYYSQIVNDFQKGDIAEGYSVSREKKESFPLTVTSAQKNPTAFYLCASNRQSYSNQPQHFGDGTRLSIL.

This chain uses TRBV9 with TRBJ2-3; 13 nucleotides match TRBD2. The CDR3 has 17 amino acids. Per the germline V gene, CDR1 is SGDLS and CDR2 is YYNGEE. Trimming at V came to 3 bases and at J to 8 bases, leaving 12 bases not matched to a gene. CDR3 amino acids: CASSAGRGLAGVGTQYF. The DNA for the CDR3 is TGTGCCAGCAGCGCCGGTCGTGGACTAGCGGGAGTAGGTACGCAGTATTTT. The full variable domain, rest sourced from reference TRBV9 and TRBJ2-3, is DSGVTQTPKHLITATGQRVTLRCSPRSGDLSVYWYQQSLDQGLQFLIQYYNGEERAKGNILERFSAQQFPDLHSELNLSSLELGDSALYFCASSAGRGLAGVGTQYFGPGTRLTVL.

The CDR3 loop reads CASSRTGRETQYF. As DNA, the CDR3 is TGTGCCAGCAGCCGGACAGGGAGAGAGACCCAGTACTTC. V and J are TRBV2 and TRBJ2-5, with 8 bases fitting TRBD1. The junction had 4 bases not matched to a gene; V was cut back by 6 bases and J by 4 bases. The CDR3 covers 13 residues. Germline V CDR1 and CDR2: SNHLY, FYNNEI. The full variable domain, its missing parts supplied by reference TRBV2 and TRBJ2-5, is EPEVTQTPSHQVTQMGQEVILRCVPISNHLYFYWYRQILGQKVEFLVSFYNNEISEKSEIFDDQFSVERPDGSNFTLKIRSTKLEDSAMYFCASSRTGRETQYFGPGTRLLVL.

The gene calls are TRBV7-8 and TRBJ2-4; 10 nucleotides line up with TRBD1. Germline-derived CDR1 and CDR2 are SGHVS and FQNEAQ. Trimming took 1 base from V and 0 from J; bases not matched to a gene: 9. The CDR3 spans 19 residues. CDR3 DNA: TGTGCCAGCAGCTTAGATGGGACAGGGGTCCAATTAGCCAAAAACATTCAGTACTTC. It yields the protein CASSLDGTGVQLAKNIQYF.

The chain couples TRBV28 to TRBJ2-4, with 10 bases matching TRBD2. The germline CDR1 and CDR2 sequences are MDHEN and SYDVKM. The CDR3 runs to 13 residues. Trimming took 6 bases from V and 9 from J; bases not matched to a gene: 5. In DNA form, the CDR3 reads TGTGCCAGCAGGTCTAGACTAGCGGGCATTCAGTACTTC. Amino acids: CASRSRLAGIQYF.

CDR3 region: CASHSVMNTEAFF. The CDR3 nucleotides are TGTGCCAGCCACTCCGTAATGAACACTGAAGCTTTCTTT. This rearrangement joins TRBV28 to TRBJ1-1; no clear D. The germline V gene encodes CDR1 MDHEN and CDR2 SYDVKM. The CDR3 consists of 13 residues. The V end was cut by 8 bases, the J end by 0 bases, with 10 bases between.

Only one count was recorded for this clone. V gene TRBV27 combines with J gene TRBJ1-2; possible D gene TRBD1, 6 bases. CDR1 is MNHEY, CDR2 SMNVEV, per germline (reference sequence). The CDR3 is 12 amino acids. Trimming removed 6 bases at V and 6 bases at J, with 11 bases between. CDR3 region: CASRQQGHGYTF. The DNA of the CDR3 is TGTGCCAGCAGGCAACAGGGCCATGGCTACACCTTC.

The chain links TRBV29-1 to TRBJ1-2, with unresolved D. Germline loops: CDR1 SQVTM, CDR2 ANQGSEA. The CDR3 sequence is 11 residues long. V was trimmed by 3 bases and J by 3 bases, leaving 5 bases between them. The CDR3 DNA reads as TGCAGCGTTGAGGGCCACTATGGCTACACCTTC. It specifies CSVEGHYGYTF.

The CDR3 protein is CASSPRLAGGSYEQYF. In DNA, the CDR3 is TGTGCCAGCAGCCCTCGACTAGCGGGGGGGTCCTACGAGCAGTACTTC. The chain couples TRBV9 to TRBJ2-7; 14 positions match TRBD2. The CDR3 is made up of 16 amino acids. From germline, CDR1 is SGDLS and CDR2 YYNGEE. The trim removed 4 bases at V and 1 base at J, leaving 4 bases unmatched.

This chain joins TRBV6-6 and TRBJ1-2; D possibly corresponds to TRBD1 (5 bases). The CDR3 is made up of 15 amino acids. Germline lookup yields CDR1 MNHNY and CDR2 SVGAGI (reference sequence). V was cut by 6 bases and J by 3 bases, with 17 bases left in between. CDR3 residues: CASSPAQAGDYGYTF. CDR3 coding DNA: TGTGCCAGCAGCCCAGCACAGGCAGGAGACTATGGCTACACCTTC.

The rearrangement links TRBV28 to TRBJ1-5, with 7 nucleotides matching TRBD1. The CDR3 has 12 amino acids. The V and J ends lost 8 bases and 6 bases, in that order; junction bases with no gene match: 4. Germline loops: CDR1 MDHEN, CDR2 SYDVKM. The CDR3 protein is CASQGGAQPQHF. The CDR3 DNA reads TGTGCCAGCCAGGGGGGCGCTCAGCCCCAGCATTTT. The complete variable domain, with remaining parts taken from reference TRBV28 and TRBJ1-5, reads DVKVTQSSRYLVKRTGEKVFLECVQDMDHENMFWYRQDPGLGLRLIYFSYDVKMKEKGDIPEGYSVSREKKERFSLILESASTNQTSMYLCASQGGAQPQHFGDGTRLSIL.

The genes are TRBV19 and TRBJ2-7; D gene unclear. This CDR3 region has 14 residues. The V end was cut by 6 bases, the J end by 6 bases, with 18 bases between. From germline, CDR1 is LNHDA and CDR2 SQIVND (reference sequence). DNA for the CDR3: TGTGCCAGTAGGAGAAGAGACTCGGTCGGCGAGCAGTACTTC. This sequence encodes CASRRRDSVGEQYF.

In this sample, this clone turned up once. V and J are TRBV4-2 and TRBJ1-1; maybe TRBD1 (5 bases). This CDR3 has 15 residues. Deletions cut 0 bases from V and 1 base from J, with 9 bases between. The germline gives CDR1 LGHNA, CDR2 YNFKEQ. CDR3 in amino acids: CASSQEVTGNTEAFF. For the CDR3, the DNA is TGTGCCAGCAGCCAAGAGGTAACAGGGAACACTGAAGCTTTCTTT.

The J gene is TRBJ2-7, the V gene TRBV15, with a weak D call TRBD2 (6 bases). Per the germline V gene, CDR1 is LNHNV and CDR2 is YYDKDF (reference sequence). The V gene lost 3 bases and the J gene lost 2 bases, with 11 bases spanning the gap. This CDR3 region has 14 residues. The CDR3, as DNA: TGTGCCACCAGCAGCGGAGGGACGGCCTACGAGCAGTACTTC. This translates into CATSSGGTAYEQYF.

V is TRBV5-1 and J is TRBJ1-4, with D perhaps TRBD1 (5 bases). The CDR3 length is 14 residues. CDR1 and CDR2 from the germline V gene are SGHRS and YFSETQ. The V and J ends lost 4 bases and 8 bases respectively, with 15 bases between them. CDR3 sequence: CASSMTVGEEKLFF. CDR3 in DNA: TGCGCCAGCAGCATGACAGTCGGTGAGGAAAAACTGTTTTTT. Complete variable domain (other parts from reference TRBV5-1 and TRBJ1-4): KAGVTQTPRYLIKTRGQQVTLSCSPISGHRSVSWYQQTPGQGLQFLFEYFSETQRNKGNFPGRFSGRQFSNSRSEMNVSTLELGDSALYLCASSMTVGEEKLFFGSGTQLSVL.

V and J are TRBV11-2 and TRBJ2-3, with a weak D call TRBD1 (5 bases). CDR3 length: 14 amino acids. With 5 bases removed from V and 2 bases from J, the gap between germline ends came to 11 bases. Per the germline V gene, CDR1 is SGHAT and CDR2 is FQNNGV. CDR3 DNA sequence: TGTGCCAGCAGCCCAGGGATCTCCACAGATACGCAGTATTTT. Translating it yields CASSPGISTDTQYF. The full variable domain, completed using reference TRBV11-2 and TRBJ2-3, is EAGVAQSPRYKIIEKRQSVAFWCNPISGHATLYWYQQILGQGPKLLIQFQNNGVVDDSQLPKDRFSAERLKGVDSTLKIQPAKLEDSAVYLCASSPGISTDTQYFGPGTRLTVL.

This chain links TRBV27 with TRBJ1-2; TRBD1 might be the D (6 bases). The CDR3 runs 16 residues. V dropped 6 bases and J dropped 2 bases, with 19 bases sitting between them. Germline CDR1 MNHEY, CDR2 SMNVEV (reference sequence). The chain's CDR3 is CASRRLVGGANYGYTF. Written as DNA, the CDR3 is TGTGCCAGCAGGAGGCTGGTAGGGGGGGCCAACTATGGCTACACCTTC.

This clone was detected only once. The rearrangement uses TRBV10-3 and TRBJ1-1; the D is unclear. This CDR3 spans 13 amino acids. Germline V lookup: CDR1 ENHRY, CDR2 SYGVKD. V lost 3 bases and J lost 1, with 6 bases in between. The CDR3 here is CAISETGNTEAFF. The CDR3 DNA reads TGTGCCATCAGTGAAACGGGGAACACTGAAGCTTTCTTT.

The chain carries TRBV2 and TRBJ1-5; D gene ambiguous. Germline V CDR1 and CDR2: SNHLY, FYNNEI. The CDR3 spans 14 residues. V lost 3 bases, J lost 4 bases, and 10 bases lay in between. CDR3 bases: TGTGCCAGCAGTGAGGTGCGGGAAAATCAGCCCCAGCATTTT. It codes for CASSEVRENQPQHF.

This clone has only one observation. The genes are TRBV5-1 and TRBJ2-7; a possible D gene is TRBD1 (5 bases). Per the germline V gene, CDR1 is SGHRS and CDR2 is YFSETQ. V was trimmed by 0 bases and J by 4 bases, leaving 23 bases between them. The CDR3 is 18 residues long. CDR3 sequence (DNA): TGCGCCAGCAGCTTGGCAGGTGCCCCTTCCAGGGTGCGGTACGAGCAGTACTTC. This gives the protein CASSLAGAPSRVRYEQYF.

In this sample, this clone turned up a few times. V usage is TRBV6-5 and J usage is TRBJ1-2; D not certain. CDR3 length: 13 amino acids. Trimming cost V 6 bases and J 4 bases, with 12 bases left between them. Germline loops: CDR1 MNHEY, CDR2 SVGAGI. CDR3 nucleotide sequence: TGTGCCAGCAGCCCGTTGGAGCCCTATGGCTACACCTTC. This sequence encodes CASSPLEPYGYTF.

The V gene is TRBV5-5, the J gene TRBJ2-7; unclear D gene. CDR3 length: 13 residues. V lost 0 bases, J lost 0 bases, and 4 bases lay in between. Germline lookup yields CDR1 SGHKS and CDR2 YYEKEE (reference sequence). This chain's CDR3 is CASSLGHSYEQYF. The CDR3 DNA is TGTGCCAGCAGCTTGGGTCACTCCTACGAGCAGTACTTC. Supplemented by reference TRBV5-5 and TRBJ2-7, the full variable domain reads DAGVTQSPTHLIKTRGQQVTLRCSPISGHKSVSWYQQVLGQGPQFIFQYYEKEERGRGNFPDRFSARQFPNYSSELNVNALLLGDSALYLCASSLGHSYEQYFGPGTRLTVT.